This paragraph reports one T cell receptor beta chain. The length of the CDR3 is 15 residues. Germline V gene lookup returns CDR1 MNHEY and CDR2 SVGAGI. V gave up 2 bases and J gave up 8 bases; unmatched junction bases: 5. Only in-frame clones appear in the TCRdb table, and some are missing; sequencing was by immunoSEQ multiplex PCR. The profile shows about 220,000 clones, around 83% of them singletons. This entry comes from a study of blood T cell repertoires in COVID-19. Study-wide background: Samples of COVID-19 (acute and convalescent) were obtained from the United States, Italy and Spain.

The clonotype was recovered from a middle-aged man who had recovered from COVID-19. This rearrangement joins TRBV6-5 to TRBJ1-6; TRBD1 agrees at 8 bases. Sequences were obtained from peripheral blood. The CDR3 sequence is CASSYDRGRDSPLHF. DNA for the CDR3: TGTGCCAGCAGTTACGACAGGGGAAGGGATTCACCCCTCCACTTT.